The 10 T cell receptor beta chains given below trace back to one sample, sequenced in a study of graft-versus-host responses after intestinal transplantation. Measured with immunoSEQ multiplex PCR; TCRdb has only the in-frame clones, and not every one. The repertoire holds 15,000 to 20,000 clones, with 65% to 90% as singletons. The authors processed graft tissue to release intraepithelial and lamina propria lymphocytes. The source was ileum tissue, collected roughly 600 days after intestinal transplantation. All receptors come from a human patient who received an intestinal transplant, so some T cells may come from the graft donor.

The chain recombines TRBV29-1 with TRBJ2-7, with TRBD1 identical over 8 bases. The CDR3 loop spans 13 amino acids. Germline loops: CDR1 SQVTM, CDR2 ANQGSEA. V lost 6 bases to trimming and J lost 3 bases; unmatched junction nucleotides: 7. The CDR3 DNA is TGCAGCGTCTTGACAGGGGTGGACTACGAGCAGTACTTC. Translation gives CSVLTGVDYEQYF.

This clone came up a few times. The gene calls are TRBV7-6 and TRBJ2-1; possible D gene TRBD1, 5 bases. Trimming left V 2 bases short and J 6 bases short, with 11 bases between. CDR3 length: 14 amino acids. CDR1 is SGHVS and CDR2 is FNYEAQ in the germline V gene. The CDR3 sequence is CASSLSGRFNEQFF. CDR3 nucleotide sequence: TGTGCCAGCAGCTTATCAGGGCGTTTCAATGAGCAGTTCTTC. Together with reference TRBV7-6 and TRBJ2-1, the CDR3 gives the full variable domain: GAGVSQSPRYKVTKRGQDVALRCDPISGHVSLYWYRQALGQGPEFLTYFNYEAQQDKSGLPNDRFSAERPEGSISTLTIQRTEQRDSAMYRCASSLSGRFNEQFFGPGTRLTVL.

The gene calls are TRBV18 and TRBJ2-7; TRBD1 matches at 9 bases. V lost 6 bases and J lost 0; bases outside the gene matches: 6. CDR3 length: 15 amino acids. CDR1 and CDR2 (germline): KGHSH, LQKENI. The chain's CDR3 is CASSSGTGFSYEQYF. The CDR3 region has the DNA TGTGCCAGCTCCTCGGGGACAGGGTTCTCCTACGAGCAGTACTTC.

The V gene is TRBV21-1, the J gene TRBJ1-5. TRBV21-1 is designated a pseudogene. This CDR3 has 14 amino acids. The CDR3 sequence: CASSKVPGDQPQHF. The DNA of the CDR3 is TGTGCCAGCAGCAAAGTTCCGGGAGATCAGCCCCAGCATTTT.

The DNA for the CDR3 is TGCGCCAGCAGCCATACGAGGGGGAGTGAGGGCTACACCTTC. The encoded protein is CASSHTRGSEGYTF. This chain joins TRBV4-1 and TRBJ1-2; the D gene is possibly TRBD1 (6 bases). The CDR3 length is 14 residues. Trimming removed 3 bases from V and 8 bases from J, with 16 bases in between. The germline CDR1 and CDR2 sequences are MGHRA and YSYEKL.

The V and J genes are TRBV18 and TRBJ2-1; 7 nucleotides match TRBD1. This CDR3 spans 14 amino acids. Per germline, CDR1 KGHSH and CDR2 LQKENI. J lost 9 bases, V lost 6 bases, and 11 bases had no gene match. The CDR3 reads CASSPRDRAIEQFF. For the CDR3, the DNA is TGTGCCAGCTCCCCTAGGGACAGAGCTATTGAGCAGTTCTTC. Full variable domain (outside the CDR3, taken from reference TRBV18 and TRBJ2-1): NAGVMQNPRHLVRRRGQEARLRCSPMKGHSHVYWYRQLPEEGLKFMVYLQKENIIDESGMPKERFSAEFPKEGPSILRIQQVVRGDSAAYFCASSPRDRAIEQFFGPGTRLTVL.

The chain is built from TRBV6-4 and TRBJ2-3, with 11 positions matching TRBD2. J lost 0 bases, V lost 2 bases, and 1 base had no gene match. The CDR3 length is 16 residues. Germline CDR1 is MRHNA and CDR2 is SNTAGT. The CDR3 here is CASSDTSGGSTDTQYF. The CDR3 DNA reads TGTGCCAGCAGTGACACTAGCGGGGGTAGCACAGATACGCAGTATTTT.

This clone showed up just a few times. V is TRBV27 and J is TRBJ1-1, with D possibly matching TRBD1 (6 bases). V shed 6 bases and J shed 1 base, with 12 bases lying between them. CDR1 and CDR2 (germline): MNHEY, SMNVEV (reference sequence). This CDR3 spans 14 amino acids. CDR3 DNA: TGTGCCAGCAGGGGGGACATCCCGAACACTGAAGCTTTCTTT. Translating gives CASRGDIPNTEAFF.

The rearrangement uses TRBV14 and TRBJ1-4, with a tentative D call TRBD1 (5 bases). The CDR3 is made up of 14 amino acids. Trimming took off 4 bases at V and 4 bases at J, with 10 bases between the two ends. Germline CDR1 and CDR2: SGHDN and FVKESK. The CDR3 region has the DNA TGTGCCAGCAGCCGTCGGGGGATTAATGAAAAACTGTTTTTT. Protein: CASSRRGINEKLFF.

This clone was detected only a few times. This rearrangement joins TRBV10-2 to TRBJ2-2; D remains unclear. Per the germline V gene, CDR1 is WSHSY and CDR2 is SAAADI. Trimming cost V 3 bases and J 3 bases, with 5 bases left between them. The CDR3 extends over 13 amino acids. The CDR3 sequence: CASSEDYTGELFF. The CDR3 DNA reads as TGCGCCAGCAGTGAAGACTACACCGGGGAGCTGTTTTTT.